This T cell receptor beta chain was recorded in a study of cytomegalovirus exposure and HLA in healthy donors. General study points: Clusters of TCRs from the first cohort tended to co-occur in the approximately 120 validation repertoires (as a later analysis found).

As regards this clone: Its specificity is not known.

Profiled with immunoSEQ multiplex PCR; TCRdb holds only in-frame clones, not every one. Of approximately 65,000 clones in the sample, about nine tenths were seen once. The clonotype was recovered from a man between 18 and 29 years old in good health and CMV-seronegative. Sample: PBMCs.

The CDR3 is CASSDSGAQPLADEQFF. CDR3 nucleotides: TGCGCCAGCAGTGATAGTGGTGCCCAACCCCTGGCGGATGAGCAGTTCTTC. The V gene is TRBV10-1, the J gene TRBJ2-1; D is unclear. Germline loops: CDR1 WNHNN, CDR2 SYGVQD (reference sequence). The length of the CDR3 is 17 residues. Trimming took 3 bases from V and 8 from J, leaving 23 bases between them.